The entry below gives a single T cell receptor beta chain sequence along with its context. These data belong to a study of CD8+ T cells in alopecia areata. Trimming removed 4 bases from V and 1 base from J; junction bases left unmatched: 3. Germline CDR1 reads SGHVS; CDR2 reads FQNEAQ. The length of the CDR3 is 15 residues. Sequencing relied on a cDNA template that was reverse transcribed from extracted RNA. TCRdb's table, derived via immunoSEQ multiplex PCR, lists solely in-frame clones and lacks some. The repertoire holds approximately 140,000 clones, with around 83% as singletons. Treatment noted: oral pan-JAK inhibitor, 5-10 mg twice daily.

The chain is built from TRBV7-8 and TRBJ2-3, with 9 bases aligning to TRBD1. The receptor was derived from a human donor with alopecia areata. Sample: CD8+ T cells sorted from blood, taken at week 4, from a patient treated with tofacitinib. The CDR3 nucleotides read TGTGCCAGCAGCTCGGGACAGGGCCGCACAGATACGCAGTATTTT. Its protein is CASSSGQGRTDTQYF.